The T cell receptor (beta chain) described here comes from a study of blood T cell repertoires in COVID-19. The CDR3 runs to 16 residues. V was shortened by 2 bases and J by 2 bases, with 16 bases between the two germline ends. CDR1 and CDR2 (germline): SEHNR, FQNEAQ (reference sequence). As originally analysed: Nucleated cell counts were estimated from reference gene primer amplification. Measured with immunoSEQ multiplex PCR; TCRdb has only the in-frame clones, and not every one. V, J and clone size are those of that table, while D and trimming were read from the DNA. The table shows approximately 35,000 clones, with around 88% occurring only once.

The sequence came from a human donor in a cohort sampled during active COVID-19. V gene TRBV7-9 combines with J gene TRBJ2-7, with D unresolved. Material for sequencing was peripheral blood. The DNA of the CDR3 is TGTGCCAGCAGCTTATATCAGGCAGGCTCTACCTACGAGCAGTACTTC. Encoded protein: CASSLYQAGSTYEQYF.